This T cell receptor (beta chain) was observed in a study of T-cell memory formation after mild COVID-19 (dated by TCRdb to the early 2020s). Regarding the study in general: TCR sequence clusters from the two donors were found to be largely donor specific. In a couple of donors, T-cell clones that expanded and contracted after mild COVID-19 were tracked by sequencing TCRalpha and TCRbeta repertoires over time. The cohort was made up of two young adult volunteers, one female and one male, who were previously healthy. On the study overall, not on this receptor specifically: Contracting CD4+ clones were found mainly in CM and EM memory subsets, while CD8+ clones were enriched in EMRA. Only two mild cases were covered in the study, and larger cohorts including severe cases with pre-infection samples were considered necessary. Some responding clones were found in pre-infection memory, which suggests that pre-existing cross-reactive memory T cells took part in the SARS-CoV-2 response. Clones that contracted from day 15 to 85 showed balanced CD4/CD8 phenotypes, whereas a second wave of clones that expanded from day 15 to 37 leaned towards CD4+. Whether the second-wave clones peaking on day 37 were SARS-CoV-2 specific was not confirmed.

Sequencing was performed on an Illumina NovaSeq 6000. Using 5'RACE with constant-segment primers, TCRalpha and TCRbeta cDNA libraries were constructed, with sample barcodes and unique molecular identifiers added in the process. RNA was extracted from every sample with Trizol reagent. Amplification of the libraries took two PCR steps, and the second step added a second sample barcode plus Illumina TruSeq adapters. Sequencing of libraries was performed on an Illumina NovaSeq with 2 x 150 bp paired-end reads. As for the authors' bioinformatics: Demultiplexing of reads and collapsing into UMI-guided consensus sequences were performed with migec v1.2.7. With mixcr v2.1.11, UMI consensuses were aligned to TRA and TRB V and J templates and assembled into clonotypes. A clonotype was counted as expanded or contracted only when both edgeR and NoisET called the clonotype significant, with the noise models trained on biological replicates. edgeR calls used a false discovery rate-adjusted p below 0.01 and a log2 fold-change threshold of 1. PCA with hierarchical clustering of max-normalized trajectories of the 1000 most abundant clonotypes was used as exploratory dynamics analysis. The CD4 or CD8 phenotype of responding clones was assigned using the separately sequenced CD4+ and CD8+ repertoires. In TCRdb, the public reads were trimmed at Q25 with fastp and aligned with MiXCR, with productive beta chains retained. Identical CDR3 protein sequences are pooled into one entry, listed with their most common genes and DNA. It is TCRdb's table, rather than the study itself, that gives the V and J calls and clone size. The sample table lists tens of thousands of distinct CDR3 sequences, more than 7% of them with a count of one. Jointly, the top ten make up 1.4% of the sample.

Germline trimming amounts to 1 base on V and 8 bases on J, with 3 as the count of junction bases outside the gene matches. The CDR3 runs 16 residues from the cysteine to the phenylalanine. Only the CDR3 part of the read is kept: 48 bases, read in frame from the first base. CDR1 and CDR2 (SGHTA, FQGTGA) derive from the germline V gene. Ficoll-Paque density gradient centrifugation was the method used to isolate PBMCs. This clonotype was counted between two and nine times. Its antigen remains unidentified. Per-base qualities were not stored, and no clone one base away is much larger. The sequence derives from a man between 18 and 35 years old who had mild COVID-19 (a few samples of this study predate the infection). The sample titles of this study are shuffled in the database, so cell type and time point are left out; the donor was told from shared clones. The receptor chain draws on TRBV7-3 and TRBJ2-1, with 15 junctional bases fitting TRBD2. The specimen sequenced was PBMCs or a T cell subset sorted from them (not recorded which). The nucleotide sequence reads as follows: TGTGCCAGCAGCTTAAGTGGGACTAGCGGGGGGCATGAGCAGTTCTTC. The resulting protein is CASSLSGTSGGHEQFF. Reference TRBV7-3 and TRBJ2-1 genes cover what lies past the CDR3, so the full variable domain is GAGVSQTPSNKVTEKGKYVELRCDPISGHTALYWYRQSLGQGPEFLIYFQGTGAADDSGLPNDRFFAVRPEGSVSTLKIQRTERGDSAVYLCASSLSGTSGGHEQFFGPGTRLTVL.